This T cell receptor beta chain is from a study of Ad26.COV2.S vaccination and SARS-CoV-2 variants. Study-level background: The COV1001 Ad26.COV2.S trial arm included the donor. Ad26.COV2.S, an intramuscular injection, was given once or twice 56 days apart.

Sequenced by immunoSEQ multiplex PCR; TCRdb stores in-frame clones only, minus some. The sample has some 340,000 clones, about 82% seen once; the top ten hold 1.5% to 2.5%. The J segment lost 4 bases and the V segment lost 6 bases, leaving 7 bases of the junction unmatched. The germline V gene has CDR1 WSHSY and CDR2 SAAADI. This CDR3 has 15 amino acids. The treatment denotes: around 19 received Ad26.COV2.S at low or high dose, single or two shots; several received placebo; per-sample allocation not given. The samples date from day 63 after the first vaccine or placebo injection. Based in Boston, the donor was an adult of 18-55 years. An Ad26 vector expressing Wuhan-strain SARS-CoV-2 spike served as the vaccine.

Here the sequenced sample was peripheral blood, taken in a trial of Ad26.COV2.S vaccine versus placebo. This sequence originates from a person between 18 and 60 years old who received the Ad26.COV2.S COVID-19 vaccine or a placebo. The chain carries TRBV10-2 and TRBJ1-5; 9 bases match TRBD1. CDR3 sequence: CASRAGTGTNQPQHF. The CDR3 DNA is TGCGCCAGCAGAGCCGGGACAGGGACAAATCAGCCCCAGCATTTT.